Listed here are 28 T cell receptor beta chains from one sample, sequenced in a study of response to subunit inactivated influenza vaccine (dated by TCRdb to 2016 to 2019). Library creation used RT-PCR. The sequencing machine was an Illumina HiSeq 2500. TCRdb itself trimmed the public reads at Q25 with fastp, ran MiXCR and retained productive beta chains. Rows with one shared CDR3 protein collapse into an entry with the most common genes and DNA. The sample table shows 500,000 or so distinct CDR3 sequences, and more than 15% are seen once. The top ten clones comprise less than 4% of the sample. The starting material was CD4+ T cells sorted from PBMCs, obtained about 24 months after vaccination. Every receptor here comes from a man aged 45-69 years who received an inactivated influenza vaccine. Donor details come from another sample of the same person, matched by shared clones.

The genes are TRBV9 and TRBJ2-3; D possibly corresponds to TRBD2 (6 bases). This CDR3 contains 16 residues. V shed 0 bases and J shed 3 bases, with 14 bases lying between them. CDR1 SGDLS and CDR2 YYNGEE come from the germline V gene. The chain's CDR3 is CASSVGAGAGTDTQYF. CDR3 sequence (DNA): TGTGCCAGCAGCGTAGGAGCCGGGGCGGGGACAGATACGCAGTATTTT.

The chain recombines TRBV9 with TRBJ1-3, with D unresolved. V lost 1 base, J lost 0 bases, and 11 bases lay in between. CDR3 length: 16 amino acids. Per the germline V gene, CDR1 is SGDLS and CDR2 is YYNGEE. DNA for the CDR3: TGTGCCAGCAGCGTAACCGGCGGATACTCTGGAAACACCATATATTTT. As protein: CASSVTGGYSGNTIYF. The full variable domain, rest sourced from reference TRBV9 and TRBJ1-3, is DSGVTQTPKHLITATGQRVTLRCSPRSGDLSVYWYQQSLDQGLQFLIQYYNGEERAKGNILERFSAQQFPDLHSELNLSSLELGDSALYFCASSVTGGYSGNTIYFGEGSWLTVV.

This sequence joins TRBV7-2 and TRBJ2-3; no firm D call. The CDR3 contains 12 residues. Trimming took off 6 bases at V and 7 bases at J, with 11 bases between the two ends. Germline-derived CDR1 and CDR2 are SGHTA and FQGNSA. CDR3 residues: CASRPQRNTQYF. The CDR3 nucleotides are TGTGCCAGCAGGCCCCAGAGGAATACGCAGTATTTT. Based on the CDR3 plus reference TRBV7-2 and TRBJ2-3, the full variable domain is GAGVSQSPSNKVTEKGKDVELRCDPISGHTALYWYRQSLGQGLEFLIYFQGNSAPDKSGLPSDRFSAERTGGSVSTLTIQRTQQEDSAVYLCASRPQRNTQYFGPGTRLTVL.

The chain recombines TRBV7-8 with TRBJ2-1, with D maybe TRBD2 (5 bases). Germline loops: CDR1 SGHVS, CDR2 FQNEAQ. The CDR3 sequence is 15 residues long. The V and J ends lost 4 bases and 2 bases respectively, with 12 bases between them. The CDR3 here is CASSSRTVAYNEQFF. CDR3 sequence (DNA): TGTGCCAGCAGCTCAAGGACTGTGGCCTACAATGAGCAGTTCTTC.

The sample holds a few counts of this clonotype. The rearrangement links TRBV20-1 to TRBJ2-1, with D perhaps assigned TRBD1 or TRBD2 (5 bases each). Germline lookup yields CDR1 DFQATT and CDR2 SNEGSKA (reference sequence). The CDR3 is 15 amino acids. Trimming took 2 bases from V and 7 from J, leaving 18 bases between them. CDR3 sequence (DNA): TGCAGTGCTAGACCGGGACCCCAACCCGATAATGAGCAGTTCTTC. Translated: CSARPGPQPDNEQFF.

Worth noting for this clonotype: A junction boundary mismatches the germline segment, possibly from a read error. The chain uses TRBV7-2 and TRBJ1-4, with D possibly matching TRBD1 (6 bases). From germline, CDR1 is SGHTA and CDR2 FQGNSA. The CDR3 extends over 16 amino acids. The CDR3 bases are TGTGCCAGCAGCTTTAGGACGGGGGGCTTTAATGAAAAACTGTTCTTT. Its protein product is CASSFRTGGFNEKLFF.

This chain uses TRBV20-1 with TRBJ2-1, with D uncertain. The V and J ends lost 6 bases and 1 base respectively, with 7 bases between them. Germline CDR1 reads DFQATT; CDR2 reads SNEGSKA (reference sequence). This CDR3 has 12 amino acids. As DNA, the CDR3 is TGCAGTGCCGAACCTTCCTACAATGAGCAGTTCTTC. This sequence encodes CSAEPSYNEQFF.

The chain couples TRBV12-5 to TRBJ2-1; 7 nucleotides match TRBD2. Losses at the gene ends were 6 bases for V and 5 bases for J; bases not matched to a gene: 4. CDR1 is LGHNT and CDR2 is FRNRAP in the germline V gene. The CDR3 is made up of 13 amino acids. The CDR3 sequence: CASGAGINNEQFF. DNA for the CDR3: TGTGCTAGTGGAGCGGGAATCAACAATGAGCAGTTCTTC.

This chain uses TRBV4-3 with TRBJ2-2; no definite D call. The length of the CDR3 is 13 residues. The V end lost 0 bases, the J end lost 7 bases, and 6 bases lay between the germline ends. Germline V gives CDR1 LGHNA, CDR2 YSLEER. CDR3 region: CASSQDPGGELFF. Here the CDR3 DNA reads TGCGCCAGCAGCCAAGATCCCGGCGGGGAGCTGTTTTTT.

The chain couples TRBV12-3 or TRBV12-4 to TRBJ2-7; TRBD2 aligns across 9 bases. This CDR3 is 16 amino acids long. V was pared by 0 bases and J by 7 bases, with 10 bases of the junction left unmatched. In DNA form, the CDR3 reads TGTGCCAGCAGTTTAGCGGGGACTAGCCGGCTTAGGGAGCAGTACTTC. This encodes CASSLAGTSRLREQYF.

This clonotype occurred a few times. The chain uses TRBV5-1 and TRBJ2-1; D is perhaps TRBD1 (5 bases). Germline V gene lookup returns CDR1 SGHRS and CDR2 YFSETQ. The CDR3 runs 12 residues. Trimming removed 3 bases at V and 13 bases at J, with 14 bases between. The CDR3 DNA reads TGCGCCAGCAGCTCCGATCTCAGGGTTCAGTTCTTC. Protein product: CASSSDLRVQFF.

This clonotype is labeled as medium-sized. The chain is built from TRBV24-1 and TRBJ2-5; D is possibly TRBD1 (6 bases). Germline CDR1 KGHDR, CDR2 SFDVKD. Between the trimmed V and J ends, which lost 4 bases and 3 bases, there was a span of 14 bases. This CDR3 spans 15 amino acids. CDR3: CATSDPTGAKETQYF. DNA for the CDR3: TGTGCCACCAGTGACCCGACAGGAGCAAAAGAGACCCAGTACTTC.

The V call is TRBV20-1, the J call TRBJ2-3; possible D gene TRBD2, 6 bases. Trimming left V 6 bases short and J 4 bases short, with 17 bases between. From germline, CDR1 is DFQATT and CDR2 SNEGSKA (reference sequence). The CDR3 length is 14 residues. In nucleotides, the CDR3 is TGCAGTGCAAAAATCGGGGGTCGCTCAGATACGCAGTATTTT. It encodes CSAKIGGRSDTQYF.

This clonotype has more than one count but fewer than ten. V usage is TRBV12-3 or TRBV12-4 and J usage is TRBJ2-2, with TRBD2 identical over 14 bases. The CDR3 is 15 amino acids. V lost 6 bases, J lost 7 bases, and 4 bases stayed unmatched. The CDR3 region is CASSRTSGGIGELFF. The DNA of the CDR3 is TGTGCCAGCAGCCGGACTAGCGGGGGGATCGGGGAGCTGTTTTTT.

The chain recombines TRBV6-5 with TRBJ2-5, with D perhaps matching TRBD1 (6 bases). The V gene's germline CDR1 is MNHEY and CDR2 SVGAGI. V was shortened by 2 bases and J by 1 base, with 14 bases between the two germline ends. The CDR3 is made up of 16 amino acids. CDR3 sequence (DNA): TGTGCCAGCAGTTACCTCGCAGGGGCGTCCCAAGAGACCCAGTACTTC. It encodes CASSYLAGASQETQYF.

This chain joins TRBV20-1 and TRBJ2-1, with 11 bases matching TRBD2. Losses at the gene ends were 3 bases for V and 6 bases for J; bases not matched to a gene: 7. The CDR3 is 15 amino acids. CDR1 is DFQATT and CDR2 is SNEGSKA in the germline V gene (reference sequence). The DNA for the CDR3 is TGCAGTGCTAGGAGAGGGACTAGCGGTGGCAATGAGCAGTTCTTC. Protein sequence: CSARRGTSGGNEQFF.

This clonotype appeared many times. CDR3 sequence: CASSLAPGTGSDAFF. CDR3 nucleotides: TGTGCCAGCAGCTTAGCGCCGGGGACAGGCTCCGACGCTTTCTTT. This rearrangement joins TRBV7-2 to TRBJ1-1, with TRBD1 matching over 8 bases. V shed 0 bases, J shed 11 bases, and the junction held 11 bases outside the gene matches. This CDR3 is built from 15 residues. Germline CDR1 SGHTA, CDR2 FQGNSA. Full variable domain (missing parts from reference TRBV7-2 and TRBJ1-1): GAGVSQSPSNKVTEKGKDVELRCDPISGHTALYWYRQSLGQGLEFLIYFQGNSAPDKSGLPSDRFSAERTGGSVSTLTIQRTQQEDSAVYLCASSLAPGTGSDAFFGQGTRLTVV.

The chain couples TRBV7-9 to TRBJ2-3; no clear D gene. Between the trimmed V and J ends, which lost 5 bases and 4 bases, there was a span of 13 bases. The CDR3 totals 14 residues. From germline, CDR1 is SEHNR and CDR2 FQNEAQ (reference sequence). CDR3 loop: CASSLPWSADTQYF. Written as DNA, the CDR3 is TGTGCCAGCAGCCTACCTTGGTCCGCAGATACGCAGTATTTT.

The chain combines TRBV12-3 or TRBV12-4 with TRBJ2-3; D call uncertain. With 5 bases removed from V and 1 base from J, the gap between germline ends came to 10 bases. This CDR3 is 14 amino acids long. CDR3 residues: CASSLPPGTDTQYF. CDR3 DNA sequence: TGTGCCAGCAGTCTACCCCCCGGCACAGATACGCAGTATTTT.

Only a few counts were recorded for this clonotype. The rearrangement uses TRBV6-5 and TRBJ2-1; tentatively, D is TRBD2 (5 bases). The CDR3 has 16 residues. V lost 0 bases and J 2 bases, leaving 11 bases between the germline ends. CDR1 is MNHEY, CDR2 SVGAGI, per germline. DNA of the CDR3: TGTGCCAGCAGTTACTCGCTGCAGCGGCCCTACAATGAGCAGTTCTTC. Translation: CASSYSLQRPYNEQFF.

This clonotype appeared a few times. This sequence joins TRBV20-1 and TRBJ1-2; the match to TRBD1 covers 7 bases. This CDR3 has 14 amino acids. In germline, CDR1 is DFQATT, CDR2 SNEGSKA (reference sequence). The junction had 9 bases not matched to a gene; V was cut back by 8 bases and J by 0 bases. The CDR3 DNA reads TGCAGTCCAGACAGGGTCAGGGCTAACTATGGCTACACCTTC. Protein: CSPDRVRANYGYTF.

The table lists this clonotype with many counts. The chain combines TRBV10-3 with TRBJ2-1; D unclear. The germline V gene encodes CDR1 ENHRY and CDR2 SYGVKD. V lost 10 bases to trimming and J lost 5 bases, with 9 bases between them. The CDR3 consists of 11 residues. The CDR3 DNA is TGTGCCACCAACCGAGACAATGAGCAGTTCTTC. Translating gives CATNRDNEQFF.

This clonotype was recorded a few times. V usage is TRBV7-9 and J usage is TRBJ1-2, with D unclear. The CDR3 loop spans 11 amino acids. Trimming pared 6 bases from V and 6 bases from J, leaving 8 bases between. The germline CDR1 and CDR2 sequences are SEHNR and FQNEAQ (reference sequence). CDR3 sequence reads: CASSQRDGYTF. The CDR3 nucleotides are TGTGCCAGCAGTCAGAGGGATGGCTACACCTTC.

This clonotype was detected only a few times. V usage is TRBV18 and J usage is TRBJ2-4; a weak D match, TRBD1 (6 bases). V dropped 3 bases and J dropped 7 bases, with 13 bases sitting between them. Germline CDR1 and CDR2: KGHSH and LQKENI. The CDR3 length is 14 residues. The CDR3 coding sequence is TGTGCCAGCTCACCTACAGGGTTTGAGAACATTCAGTACTTC. Translating gives CASSPTGFENIQYF. The full variable domain, with the rest looked up from reference TRBV18 and TRBJ2-4, is NAGVMQNPRHLVRRRGQEARLRCSPMKGHSHVYWYRQLPEEGLKFMVYLQKENIIDESGMPKERFSAEFPKEGPSILRIQQVVRGDSAAYFCASSPTGFENIQYFGAGTRLSVL.

The rearrangement joins TRBV4-2 to TRBJ2-2; D is uncertain. The CDR3 consists of 15 residues. V was cut by 0 bases and J by 5 bases, with 10 bases left in between. Germline loops: CDR1 LGHNA, CDR2 YNFKEQ. The DNA of the CDR3 is TGTGCCAGCAGCCAAGATCTCGTATTGACCGGGGAGCTGTTTTTT. This codes for CASSQDLVLTGELFF.

This clonotype was counted between two and nine times. The chain has TRBV5-1 and TRBJ2-2; 10 positions match TRBD1. CDR1 and CDR2 from the germline V gene are SGHRS and YFSETQ. The V and J ends lost 4 bases and 6 bases, in that order; junction bases with no gene match: 9. This CDR3 region has 16 residues. The CDR3 nucleotides read TGCGCCAGCAGCGATCGGGGACAGGGGTTTGCCGGGGAGCTGTTTTTT. Translation gives CASSDRGQGFAGELFF.

This CDR3 reads CASSYSTLAKNIQYF. The CDR3 DNA reads as TGTGCCAGCAGTTACTCAACGTTAGCCAAAAACATTCAGTACTTC. This chain links TRBV6-2 or TRBV6-3 with TRBJ2-4; D ambiguous. The germline CDR1 and CDR2 sequences are MNHEY and SVGEGT. The CDR3 is 15 amino acids. Trimming pared 0 bases from V and 0 bases from J, leaving 6 bases between.

The chain combines TRBV15 with TRBJ1-6; a possible D gene is TRBD1 (5 bases). V was clipped by 0 bases and J by 10 bases, with 10 bases between them. The germline CDR1 and CDR2 sequences are LNHNV and YYDKDF (reference sequence). The CDR3 runs to 14 residues. In nucleotides, the CDR3 is TGTGCCACCAGCAGAGAAGGAAAGGGGTCACCCCTCCACTTT. Protein sequence: CATSREGKGSPLHF.